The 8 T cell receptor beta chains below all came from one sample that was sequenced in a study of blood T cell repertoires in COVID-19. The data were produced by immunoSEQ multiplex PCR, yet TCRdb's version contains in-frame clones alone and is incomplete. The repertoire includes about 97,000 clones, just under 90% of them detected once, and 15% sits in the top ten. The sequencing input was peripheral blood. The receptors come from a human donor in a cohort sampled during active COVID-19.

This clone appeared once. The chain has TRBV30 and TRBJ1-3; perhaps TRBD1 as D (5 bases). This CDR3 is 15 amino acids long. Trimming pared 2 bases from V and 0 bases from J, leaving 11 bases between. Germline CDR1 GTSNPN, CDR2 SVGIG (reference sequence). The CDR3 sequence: CAWSRQLGSGNTIYF. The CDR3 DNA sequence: TGTGCCTGGAGTAGACAGTTGGGCTCTGGAAACACCATATATTTT.

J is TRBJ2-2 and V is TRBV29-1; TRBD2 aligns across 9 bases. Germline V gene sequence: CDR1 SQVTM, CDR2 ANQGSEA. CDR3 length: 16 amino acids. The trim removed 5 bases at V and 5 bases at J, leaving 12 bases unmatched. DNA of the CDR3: TGCAGCGTTACGGGACTAGCATCTCGGGGTACCGGGGAGCTGTTTTTT. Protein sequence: CSVTGLASRGTGELFF.

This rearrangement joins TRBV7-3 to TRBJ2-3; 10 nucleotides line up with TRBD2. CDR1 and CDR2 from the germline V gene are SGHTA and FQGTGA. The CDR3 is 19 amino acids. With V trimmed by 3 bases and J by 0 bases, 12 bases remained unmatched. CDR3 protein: CASSLSLAGVPTSTDTQYF. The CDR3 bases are TGTGCCAGCAGCTTGTCCCTAGCGGGGGTCCCGACTAGCACAGATACGCAGTATTTT.

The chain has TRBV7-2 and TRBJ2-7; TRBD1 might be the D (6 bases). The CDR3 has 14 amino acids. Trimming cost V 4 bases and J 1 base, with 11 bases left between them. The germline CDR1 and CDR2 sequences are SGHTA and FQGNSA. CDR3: CASSSVQGSYEQYF. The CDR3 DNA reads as TGTGCCAGCAGCTCCGTCCAGGGGTCCTACGAGCAGTACTTC.

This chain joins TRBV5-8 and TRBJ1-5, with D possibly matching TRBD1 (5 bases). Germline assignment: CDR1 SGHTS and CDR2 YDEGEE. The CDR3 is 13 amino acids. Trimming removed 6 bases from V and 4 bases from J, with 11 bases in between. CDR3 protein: CASTHGGNQPQHF. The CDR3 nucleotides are TGTGCCAGCACCCACGGGGGGAATCAGCCCCAGCATTTT.

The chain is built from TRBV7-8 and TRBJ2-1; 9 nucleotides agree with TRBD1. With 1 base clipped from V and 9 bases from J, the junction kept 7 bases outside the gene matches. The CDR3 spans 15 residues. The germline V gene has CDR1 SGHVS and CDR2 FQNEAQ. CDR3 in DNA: TGTGCCAGCAGCTTAGTGGACAGGGGTAGGGGTGAGCAGTTCTTC. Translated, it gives CASSLVDRGRGEQFF.

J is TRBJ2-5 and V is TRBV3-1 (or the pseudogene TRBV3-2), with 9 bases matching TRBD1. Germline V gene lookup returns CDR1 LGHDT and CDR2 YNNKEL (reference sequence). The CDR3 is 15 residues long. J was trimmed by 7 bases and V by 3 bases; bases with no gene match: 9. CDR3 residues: CASSQSGQGLGTQYF. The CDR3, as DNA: TGTGCCAGCAGCCAGTCGGGACAGGGCCTGGGGACCCAGTACTTC.

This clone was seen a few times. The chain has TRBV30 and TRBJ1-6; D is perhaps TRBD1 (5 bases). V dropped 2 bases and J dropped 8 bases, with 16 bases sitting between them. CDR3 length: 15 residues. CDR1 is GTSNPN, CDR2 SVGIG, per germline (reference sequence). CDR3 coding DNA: TGTGCCTGGAGTTTAGCGCAGGGAGGGGATTCACCCCTCCACTTT. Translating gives CAWSLAQGGDSPLHF. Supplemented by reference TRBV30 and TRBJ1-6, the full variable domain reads SQTIHQWPATLVQPVGSPLSLECTVEGTSNPNLYWYRQAAGRGLQLLFYSVGIGQISSEVPQNLSASRPQDRQFILSSKKLLLSDSGFYLCAWSLAQGGDSPLHFGNGTRLTVT.